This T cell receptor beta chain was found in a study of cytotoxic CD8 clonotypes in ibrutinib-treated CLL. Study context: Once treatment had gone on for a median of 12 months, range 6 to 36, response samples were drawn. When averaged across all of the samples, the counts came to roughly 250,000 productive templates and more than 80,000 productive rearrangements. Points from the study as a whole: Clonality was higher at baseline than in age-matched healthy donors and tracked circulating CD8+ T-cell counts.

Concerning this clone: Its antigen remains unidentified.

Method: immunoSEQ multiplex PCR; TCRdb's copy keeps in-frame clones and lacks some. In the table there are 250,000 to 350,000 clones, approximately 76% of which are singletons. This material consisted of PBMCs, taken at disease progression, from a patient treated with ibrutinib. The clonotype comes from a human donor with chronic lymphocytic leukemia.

The CDR3 is CASSEGGRAGEQFF. CDR3 in DNA: TGTGCCAGTAGTGAAGGTGGGAGGGCCGGTGAGCAGTTCTTC. The chain joins TRBV19 to TRBJ2-1, with 7 bases aligning to TRBD2. Germline V CDR1 and CDR2: LNHDA, SQIVND (reference sequence). The V gene end was trimmed by 5 bases and the J gene end by 9 bases; junction bases not matched to a gene: 10. This CDR3 has 14 residues.